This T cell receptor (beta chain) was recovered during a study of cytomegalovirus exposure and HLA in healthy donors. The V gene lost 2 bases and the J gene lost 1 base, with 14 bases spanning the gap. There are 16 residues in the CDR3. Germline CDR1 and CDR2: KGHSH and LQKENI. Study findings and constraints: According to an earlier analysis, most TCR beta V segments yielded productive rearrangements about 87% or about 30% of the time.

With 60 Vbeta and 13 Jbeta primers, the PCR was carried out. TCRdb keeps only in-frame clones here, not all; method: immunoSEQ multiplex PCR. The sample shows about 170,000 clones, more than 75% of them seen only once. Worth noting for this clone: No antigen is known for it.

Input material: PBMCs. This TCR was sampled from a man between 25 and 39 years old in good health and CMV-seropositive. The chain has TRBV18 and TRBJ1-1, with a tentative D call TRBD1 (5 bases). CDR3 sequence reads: CASSPRNTGENTEAFF. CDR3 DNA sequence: TGTGCCAGCTCACCAAGGAATACAGGCGAGAACACTGAAGCTTTCTTT.